This paragraph covers one T cell receptor (beta chain) sequence. It lacks a known antigen. Per-nucleotide qualities are absent, and no much larger clonotype sits a single base away. The sample comes from a study of molecular identifiers for immune sequencing clone quantification (dated by TCRdb to 2016 to 2019). With respect to the entire study: For a replicate experiment, the RNA from either 20,000 or 100,000 naive CD8 T cells was divided into five aliquots, and four of those aliquots went on to sequencing. This methods study used CD8 T cells to benchmark TCR RNA copy counting and molecular-identifier clustering-based TCR repertoire sequencing (MIDCIRS). The paper as a whole reports these results and caveats: When barcode sub-clustering was omitted, TCR diversity was inflated by chimeric consensus sequences, with chimeras reaching as high as 47%. About 3 recovered TCR RNA copies per cell were obtained by modeling, versus about ten by digital PCR, implying a capture efficiency of around 28%. Identical TCR molecules sharing a barcode could cause highly expanded clone sizes to be underestimated. Even against a background of some 1 million naive CD8 T cells, spiked-in Jurkat TCR RNA amounting to a single cell's worth was reported to be detectable. In CMV-specific effector cells, clones with more than 20 RNA copies accounted for over 99% of molecules, whereas in naive cells such clones accounted for under 1%. Naive libraries contained spiked-in Jurkat TCR RNA (roughly ten copies' worth), which is not part of the donor repertoire.

Libraries of naive CD8 T cells were generated from around 20,000 to 1,000,000 sorted cells, with 10%, 30% or 50% of the purified RNA used. Naive CD8 T cells were FACS-sorted as CD8+CD4-CCR7+CD45RA+ on a BD FACSAria II into RLT Plus buffer. Detection sensitivity was tested by spiking Jurkat RNA equal to some 10 TCR copies' worth into samples containing roughly 19,000-1,100,000 naive CD8 T cells. CD8 T cells were enriched using RosetteSep CD8+ T Cell Enrichment Cocktail and Ficoll-Paque, and the enriched cells then underwent ACK red cell lysis. Reading the germline V gene gives CDR1 SQVTM and CDR2 ANQGSEA. At the junction V is shortened by 4 bases and J by 3 bases, with 19 bases in between. Inclusive of the bounding cysteine and phenylalanine, the CDR3 is 16 residues long. The CDR3 DNA has 48 bases and is translated from base 1. The library was obtained by PCR. Sequencing instrument: NextSeq 500. Bulk TCR libraries were generated as previously described, with the TCR primers listed in Table S5 used. Total RNA was purified with the Qiagen AllPrep DNA/RNA kit. Before analysis, reads from multiple sequencing runs of the same library were pooled. Concerning the study's data processing: Only reads with exact TCR constant sequence were kept, trimmed to 150 nt, and grouped by their 12-nt molecular barcodes. Within each barcode group, reads were sub-clustered at a 15% Levenshtein threshold, and quality-weighted consensus sequences were built per RNA molecule. Non-functional sequences were excluded, and lower-count sequences lying one edit away from another sequence were also excluded. Based on a fit of two negative binomial distributions, barcode sub-clusters having less than 20% of the maximum read count were discarded. TCRdb redid the processing of the public reads, applying fastp at Q25 and MiXCR, and retained in-frame beta chains. When rows share a CDR3 protein, they turn into one entry using the most common DNA and genes. The V and J calls, along with clone size, are taken from TCRdb and not from the paper's own processing. Recorded for this sample are more than 85,000 distinct CDR3 sequences; about 35% of them occurred a single time. Of the sample, roughly 9.3% is held by the ten largest clones.

The sequence is built from TRBV29-1 and TRBJ2-1; the D gene is possibly TRBD1, with 8 bases matching. The sample was naive CD8+ T cells from blood, with Jurkat cell RNA spiked in. This specimen's cell subset or site label, interpreted: FACS-sorted CD8+CD4-CCR7+CD45RA+ naive T cells. The sequence was obtained from a human donor in good health. Some libraries in this study had Jurkat cell RNA spiked in. The DNA reads TGCAGCGTTGTTGGACAGGGAGGGAAGGTCTACAATGAGCAGTTCTTC. Protein translation: CSVVGQGGKVYNEQFF.